This T cell receptor (beta chain) was recorded in a study of CD8+ T cells in alopecia areata. Study information: Tofacitinib administration persisted for 6 to 18 months, succeeded by 6 months off drug. Severity scoring for treated patients was based on the percentage of affected scalp area.

V shed 4 bases and J shed 9 bases, with 19 bases lying between them. CDR1 and CDR2 (germline): SQVTM, ANQGSEA. The CDR3 is 14 amino acids. Documented treatment: oral pan-JAK inhibitor, 5-10 mg twice daily. Collection of lesional scalp punch biopsies and peripheral blood was performed in alopecia areata patients. Extraction and reverse transcription of RNA yielded cDNA as the sequencing template. Assay used: immunoSEQ multiplex PCR; TCRdb lists only in-frame clones, some missing. Counted here are about 200,000 clones, about 60% occurring once; the ten biggest clones make up 3% to 4%. This receptor was taken from a human donor with alopecia areata. The V and J genes are TRBV29-1 and TRBJ2-1, with D perhaps TRBD2 (7 bases). Source: CD4+ T cells sorted from blood, taken at week 4, from a patient treated with tofacitinib. The CDR3 sequence is CSVGSAGALGEQFF. The CDR3, as DNA: TGCAGCGTTGGTTCCGCGGGGGCGCTGGGTGAGCAGTTCTTC.